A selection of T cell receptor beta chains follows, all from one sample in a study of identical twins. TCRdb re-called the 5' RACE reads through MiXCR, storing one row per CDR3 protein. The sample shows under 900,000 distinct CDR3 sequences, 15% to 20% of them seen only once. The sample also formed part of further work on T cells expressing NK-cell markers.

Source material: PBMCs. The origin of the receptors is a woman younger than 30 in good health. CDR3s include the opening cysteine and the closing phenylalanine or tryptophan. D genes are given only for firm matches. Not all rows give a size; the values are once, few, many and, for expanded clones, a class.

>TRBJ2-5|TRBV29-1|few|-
TGCAGCGTTACCCAGGCCCTTTTACAGGGACAAGAGACCCAGTACTTC
CSVTQALLQGQETQYF
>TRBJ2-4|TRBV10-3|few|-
TGTGCCATCAGTGAGTCGGCGGAAACTAAAAACATTCAGTACTTC
CAISESAETKNIQYF
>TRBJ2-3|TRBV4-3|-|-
TGCGCCAGCAGCCAAGATTGGGGCAGGGCTGGCACAGATACGCAGTATTTT
CASSQDWGRAGTDTQYF
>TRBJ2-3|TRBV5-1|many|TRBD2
TGCGCCAGCAGCTTGGCCAGCGGGGGAGCATTCTCAGGCACAGATACGCAGTATTTT
CASSLASGGAFSGTDTQYF
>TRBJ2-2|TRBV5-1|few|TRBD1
TGCGCCAGCAGCTCCGGGACAGGGGGTGGCACCGGGGAGCTGTTTTTT
CASSSGTGGGTGELFF
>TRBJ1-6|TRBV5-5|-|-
TGTGCCAGCAGCTTGTACAGACGCGATTCACCCCTCCACTTT
CASSLYRRDSPLHF
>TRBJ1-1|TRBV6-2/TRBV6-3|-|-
TGTGCCAGCACCCGAGGACGGCTAGAGATGAACACTGAAGCTTTCTTT
CASTRGRLEMNTEAFF
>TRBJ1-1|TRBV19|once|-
TGTGCCAGTAGTACATCTAGGGCGGACACTGAAGCTTTCTTT
CASSTSRADTEAFF
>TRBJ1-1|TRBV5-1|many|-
TGCGCCAGCAGCGAGGGGGGCGGATTCATGAACACTGAAGCTTTCTTT
CASSEGGGFMNTEAFF
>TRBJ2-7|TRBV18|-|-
TGTGCCAGCTCACCGAACCCGGACTCGGGAGAGCAGTACTTC
CASSPNPDSGEQYF
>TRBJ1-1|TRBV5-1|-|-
TGCGCCAGCAGCTTGGATATGGTGGCGACTGAAGCTTTCTTT
CASSLDMVATEAFF
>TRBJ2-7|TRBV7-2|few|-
TGTGCCAGCAGCTTCCTCCCGGGGGAATGGTACGAGCAGTACTTC
CASSFLPGEWYEQYF
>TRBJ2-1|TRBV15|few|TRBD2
TGTGCCACCAGCAGAGAGAGAGCGGGGGGGTCGGATGAGCAGTTCTTC
CATSRERAGGSDEQFF
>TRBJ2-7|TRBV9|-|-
TGTGCCAGCAGCATACGAGGACAACCTCCCTACGAGCAGTACTTC
CASSIRGQPPYEQYF
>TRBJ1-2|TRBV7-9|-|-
TGTGCCAGCAGCCTCCTGTTGGGGGCGCCCTATGGCTACACCTTC
CASSLLLGAPYGYTF
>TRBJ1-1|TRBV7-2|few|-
TGTGCCAGCAGCTCCCCAGGGGTACGGGCTTTCTTT
CASSSPGVRAFF
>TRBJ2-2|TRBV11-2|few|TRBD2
TGTGCCAGCAGCTTAGTAGCGGGGGCGGTCGGGGAGCTGTTTTTT
CASSLVAGAVGELFF
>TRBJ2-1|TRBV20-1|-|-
TGCAGTGCTAGACTAGTTATGCGGAATGAGCAGTTCTTC
CSARLVMRNEQFF
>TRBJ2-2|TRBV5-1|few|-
TGCGCCAGCAGCCCATCGATCCTCCCCGGGGAGCTGTTTTTT
CASSPSILPGELFF
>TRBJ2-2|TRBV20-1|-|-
TGCAGTGCTTTACCCGGGACGGGGGGCGCCGGGGAGCTGTTTTTT
CSALPGTGGAGELFF
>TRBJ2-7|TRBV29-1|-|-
TGCAGCGTTAGTTTCCTTAGCCACGAGCAGTACTTC
CSVSFLSHEQYF
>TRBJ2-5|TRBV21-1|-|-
TGTGCCAGCCCCCCAACACGGACAGTCCAAGAGACCCAGTACTTC
CASPPTRTVQETQYF
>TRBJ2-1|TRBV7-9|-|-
TGTGCCAGCAGCCTGTCCCCCACCTATGAGCAGTTCTTC
CASSLSPTYEQFF
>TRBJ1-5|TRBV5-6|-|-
TGTGCCAGCAGCTTGAGTAAGCAGCCCCAGCATTTT
CASSLSKQPQHF
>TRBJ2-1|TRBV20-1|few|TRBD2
TGCAGTGCTATTAGCGGGGGGTACAATGAGCAGTTCTTC
CSAISGGYNEQFF
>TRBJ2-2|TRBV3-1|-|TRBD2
TGTGCCAGCACTCAGCGGGAGCTTTACACCGGGGAGCTGTTTTTT
CASTQRELYTGELFF
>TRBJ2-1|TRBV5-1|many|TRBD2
TGCGCCAGCAGCCTGACTAGCGGGGTATACAATGAGCAGTTCTTC
CASSLTSGVYNEQFF
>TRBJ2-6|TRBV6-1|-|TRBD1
TGTGCCAGCAACTCCCCGACGGGACAGGGGGCCACGGGGGCCAACGTCCTGACTTTC
CASNSPTGQGATGANVLTF
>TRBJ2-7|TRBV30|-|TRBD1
TGTGCCTGGGGAGGTGGACAGGGGAACTACGAGCAGTACTTC
CAWGGGQGNYEQYF
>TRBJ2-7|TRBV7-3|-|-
TGTGCCAGCAGCTCAGGGGCCGGGACGGTCGCCTACGAGCAGTACTTC
CASSSGAGTVAYEQYF
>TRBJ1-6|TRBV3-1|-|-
TGTGCCAGCAGCCAAGTCCGGGCACCCCTCCACTTT
CASSQVRAPLHF
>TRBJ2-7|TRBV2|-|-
TGTGCCAGCATGGTCCCCCTCGGGTACGAGCAGTACTTC
CASMVPLGYEQYF
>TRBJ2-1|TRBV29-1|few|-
TGCAGCGTTGACAGGGCCACCTACAATGAGCAGTTCTTC
CSVDRATYNEQFF
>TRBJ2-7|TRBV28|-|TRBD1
TGTGCCAGCAGTTTTTGGACAGGGTCCTACGAGCAGTACTTC
CASSFWTGSYEQYF
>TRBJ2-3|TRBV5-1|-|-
TGCGCCAGCAGCGCGGGAACAGGTCCTAGCACAGATACGCAGTATTTT
CASSAGTGPSTDTQYF
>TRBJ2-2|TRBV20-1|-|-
TGCAGTGCTAGAGAGGGGGCCTACACCGGGGAGCTGTTTTTT
CSAREGAYTGELFF
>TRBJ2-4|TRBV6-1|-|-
TGTGCCAGCAGTGAAGTGGTAGGGGAAAACATTCAGTACTTC
CASSEVVGENIQYF
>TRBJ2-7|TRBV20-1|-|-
TGCAGTGCTTATGAAAGGGCGACACCCTACGAGCAGTACTTC
CSAYERATPYEQYF
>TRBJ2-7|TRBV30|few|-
TGTGCCTGGAGTGTAACAGGGAGAGAGCAGTACTTC
CAWSVTGREQYF
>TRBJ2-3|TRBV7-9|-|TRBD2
TGTGCCAGCACTCTAGCGGGGGGGACAGATACGCAGTATTTT
CASTLAGGTDTQYF
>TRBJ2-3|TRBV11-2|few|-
TGTGCCAGCAGCGTCATTCTTGGTACGCAGTATTTT
CASSVILGTQYF
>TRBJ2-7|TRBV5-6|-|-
TGTGCCAGCAGCCCCTCGAGTAACTATGAGCAGTACTTC
CASSPSSNYEQYF
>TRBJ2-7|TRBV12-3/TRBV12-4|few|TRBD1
TGTGCCAGCCCCGACAGGGGTTACTACGAGCAGTACTTC
CASPDRGYYEQYF
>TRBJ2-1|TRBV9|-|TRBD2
TGTGCCAGCAGCGTAGCTGTGACTAGCATCAATGAGCAGTTCTTC
CASSVAVTSINEQFF
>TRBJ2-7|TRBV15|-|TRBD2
TGTGCCACCAGCAGAGATAGCGGGGGTACCTACGAGCAGTACTTC
CATSRDSGGTYEQYF
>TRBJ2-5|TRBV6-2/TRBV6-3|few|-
TGTGCCAGCAGTGCCGGGACCACAGAGACCCAGTACTTC
CASSAGTTETQYF
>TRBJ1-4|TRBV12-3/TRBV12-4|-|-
TGTGCCAGCAGTTTACGGGGGGGGCAGGAAAAACTGTTTTTT
CASSLRGGQEKLFF
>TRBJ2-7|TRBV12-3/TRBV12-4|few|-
TGTGCCAGCAGTCCACCCTTTGGTCCCGAGCAGTACTTC
CASSPPFGPEQYF
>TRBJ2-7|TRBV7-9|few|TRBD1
TGTGCCAGCAGCTCCTACCGGGACAGGGCCTACGAGCAGTACTTC
CASSSYRDRAYEQYF
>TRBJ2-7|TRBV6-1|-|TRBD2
TGTGCCAGCAGGGAAGCGGGAGGTGTTGAGCAGTACTTC
CASREAGGVEQYF
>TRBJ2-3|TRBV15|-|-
TGTGCCACCAGCAGAGTACCGGGACTCGATACGCAGTATTTT
CATSRVPGLDTQYF
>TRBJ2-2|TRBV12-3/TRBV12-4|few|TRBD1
TGTGCCAGCAGTTTAGACAGGGGGCTAGGCGGGGAGCTGTTTTTT
CASSLDRGLGGELFF
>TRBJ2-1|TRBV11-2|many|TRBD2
TGTGCCAGCAGCTGGGGGGGGTACAATGAGCAGTTCTTC
CASSWGGYNEQFF
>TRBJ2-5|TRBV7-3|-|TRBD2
TGTGCCAGCAGCTTAACTAGCGGGAAGCAAGAGACCCAGTACTTC
CASSLTSGKQETQYF
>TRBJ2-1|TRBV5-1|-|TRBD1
TGCGCCAGCAGCTTGGTAACAGGGGCGATTAATGAGCAGTTCTTC
CASSLVTGAINEQFF
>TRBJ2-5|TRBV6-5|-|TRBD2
TGTGCCAGCAGTTACTGGGGGGGAGTTTCGGAGACCCAGTACTTC
CASSYWGGVSETQYF
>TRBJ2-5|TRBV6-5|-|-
TGTGCCAGCAGTTACTCGGGGGGAATCCAAGAGACCCAGTACTTC
CASSYSGGIQETQYF
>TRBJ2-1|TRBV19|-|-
TGTGCCTCCCAGGGGGGGGTAGGCTCCTACAATGAGCAGTTCTTC
CASQGGVGSYNEQFF
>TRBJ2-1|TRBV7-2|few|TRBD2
TGTGCCAGCAGCTTAAGTGCTAGGGCTAGCGGGTACAATGAGCAGTTCTTC
CASSLSARASGYNEQFF
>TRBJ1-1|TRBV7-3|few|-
TGTGCCAGCAGCTTAGCACAGGGTCTTCAAGCTTTCTTT
CASSLAQGLQAFF